This TCR beta chain came from a study of blood T cells in healthy people across ages. On the study more broadly: The template switching approach captured approximately one barcoded beta molecule for every two T cells. Findings and caveats of the study: The lack of PBMC sorting stopped any conclusive naive versus antigen-experienced comparison.

V gave up 4 bases and J gave up 1 base; unmatched junction bases: 3. This CDR3 region has 16 residues. Comment on this clonotype: Its matching antigen is unknown.

Total RNA was isolated from each sample in quantities of at least 5.5 micrograms. A second roughly 7 to 11 cycle PCR used barcoded and J-beta primers. TCRdb reanalysed the 5' RACE reads using MiXCR and keeps one entry per CDR3 protein. The sample lists roughly 680,000 distinct CDR3 sequences, 20% to 25% occurring once. The source of this sequence is a man aged 70-80 years in good health. V gene TRBV12-3 or TRBV12-4 combines with J gene TRBJ1-3; TRBD1 agrees at 11 bases. The sequenced sample was blood. The CDR3 protein is CASSWDRGKSGNTIYF. The CDR3 DNA reads TGTGCCAGCAGTTGGGACAGGGGGAAATCTGGAAACACCATATATTTT.